These 20 T cell receptor beta chains were sequenced from one sample in a study of blood T cell repertoires in COVID-19. Using immunoSEQ multiplex PCR, the repertoire was profiled, and TCRdb retains in-frame clones only, with some absent. The data show hundreds of thousands of clones, about 87% seen once. The sample consisted of PBMCs or T cells enriched from blood (not recorded which). These receptors originate from a man younger than 40 who had recovered from COVID-19.

V and J are TRBV28 and TRBJ1-3; 8 positions match TRBD1. The CDR3 spans 15 residues. Germline V gene sequence: CDR1 MDHEN, CDR2 SYDVKM. Trimming at V came to 5 bases and at J to 2 bases, leaving 5 bases not matched to a gene. The CDR3 region is CASSPTGDAGNTIYF. The CDR3, as DNA: TGTGCCAGCAGTCCGACAGGGGACGCTGGAAACACCATATATTTT. Together with reference TRBV28 and TRBJ1-3, the CDR3 gives the full variable domain: DVKVTQSSRYLVKRTGEKVFLECVQDMDHENMFWYRQDPGLGLRLIYFSYDVKMKEKGDIPEGYSVSREKKERFSLILESASTNQTSMYLCASSPTGDAGNTIYFGEGSWLTVV.

This rearrangement joins TRBV27 to TRBJ2-7; 9 bases align to TRBD2. The CDR3 sequence is 16 residues long. Germline V gives CDR1 MNHEY, CDR2 SMNVEV (reference sequence). The junction had 10 bases not matched to a gene; V was cut back by 4 bases and J by 3 bases. The CDR3 loop is CASSSLSTSGSYEQYF. Here the CDR3 DNA reads TGTGCCAGCAGTTCCCTCTCGACTAGCGGAAGCTACGAGCAGTACTTC.

The CDR3 DNA reads TGTGCCAGCAGTTTCGGCGGGGGGCTCAATGAGCAGTTCTTC. Its translation is CASSFGGGLNEQFF. The rearrangement joins TRBV5-6 to TRBJ2-1; 8 positions agree with TRBD2. There are 14 residues in the CDR3. Germline CDR1 and CDR2: SGHDT and YYEEEE. The V and J ends lost 5 bases and 6 bases, in that order; junction bases with no gene match: 7.

CDR3 protein: CASRQTGMSTEAFF. CDR3 DNA sequence: TGTGCCAGCAGACAAACAGGGATGAGCACTGAAGCTTTCTTT. The genes are TRBV11-2 and TRBJ1-1; perhaps TRBD1 as D (6 bases). The CDR3 is 14 amino acids. V was clipped by 6 bases and J by 4 bases, with 15 bases between them. CDR1 and CDR2 (germline): SGHAT, FQNNGV.

The chain carries TRBV4-3 and TRBJ2-3, with 7 bases aligning to TRBD2. Germline CDR1 and CDR2: LGHNA and YSLEER. The CDR3 contains 17 residues. Trimming at V came to 1 base and at J to 3 bases, leaving 10 bases not matched to a gene. The CDR3 sequence: CASSQGAQRGLTDTQYF. The CDR3 DNA follows: TGCGCCAGCAGCCAAGGGGCCCAGCGGGGTTTGACAGATACGCAGTATTTT.

This clone occurred a few times. The rearrangement uses TRBV9 and TRBJ1-3, with a tentative D call TRBD1 (6 bases). CDR3 length: 16 residues. Germline values: CDR1 SGDLS, CDR2 YYNGEE. V lost 3 bases, J lost 0 bases, and 13 bases lay in between. CDR3 sequence: CASSAQGYYSGNTIYF. CDR3 DNA sequence: TGTGCCAGCAGCGCACAGGGTTACTACTCTGGAAACACCATATATTTT.

The chain is built from TRBV6-2 or TRBV6-3 and TRBJ2-7; perhaps TRBD1 as D (6 bases). The CDR3 is made up of 18 amino acids. Germline V gives CDR1 MNHEY, CDR2 SVGEGT. The ends were cut back, 1 base at V and 2 bases at J, with 21 bases in the middle. CDR3 in amino acids: CASSYYGTTRTSAYEQYF. CDR3 nucleotide sequence: TGTGCCAGCAGTTACTATGGGACAACGAGAACCTCAGCCTACGAGCAGTACTTC.

The chain has TRBV5-4 and TRBJ2-1; 11 bases align to TRBD1. J gave up 6 bases and V 0 bases, and 8 bases lay outside the gene matches. This CDR3 is built from 17 residues. The V gene's germline CDR1 is SGHNT and CDR2 YYREEE (reference sequence). The CDR3 region has the DNA TGTGCCAGCAGCTTGGCCCCCGGACAGGGGGCGTTCAATGAGCAGTTCTTC. As protein: CASSLAPGQGAFNEQFF. The full variable domain, in which reference TRBV5-4 and TRBJ2-1 provide the parts outside the CDR3, is ETGVTQSPTHLIKTRGQQVTLRCSSQSGHNTVSWYQQALGQGPQFIFQYYREEENGRGNFPPRFSGLQFPNYSSELNVNALELDDSALYLCASSLAPGQGAFNEQFFGPGTRLTVL.

This chain connects TRBV10-2 to TRBJ2-5; D perhaps matches TRBD2 (5 bases). CDR3 length: 13 amino acids. Germline CDR1 reads WSHSY; CDR2 reads SAAADI. V was trimmed by 6 bases and J by 3 bases, leaving 11 bases between them. The CDR3 DNA sequence: TGCGCCAGCAGACTAAGCGGCGAAGAGACCCAGTACTTC. Its translation: CASRLSGEETQYF.

The CDR3 protein is CASSQEGTGVSTDTQYF. In DNA, the CDR3 is TGCGCCAGCAGCCAAGAGGGGACAGGGGTTTCTACAGATACGCAGTATTTT. The rearrangement uses TRBV4-3 and TRBJ2-3, with 10 bases aligning to TRBD1. Germline V lookup: CDR1 LGHNA, CDR2 YSLEER. The ends lost 0 bases at V and 3 bases at J; junction bases unmatched: 6. The CDR3 extends over 17 amino acids.

This clone has a count of ten or more. The chain links TRBV6-2 or TRBV6-3 to TRBJ2-3, with TRBD2 identical over 7 bases. The CDR3 length is 14 residues. V lost 2 bases and J lost 2; bases outside the gene matches: 1. CDR1 and CDR2 from the germline V gene are MNHEY and SVGEGT. CDR3 in DNA: TGTGCCAGCAGTTACGGGAGGGCCACAGATACGCAGTATTTT. The encoded protein is CASSYGRATDTQYF.

The V gene is TRBV10-2, the J gene TRBJ2-7; tentatively, D is TRBD1 (6 bases). The CDR3 consists of 13 residues. V gave up 4 bases and J gave up 2 bases, with 9 bases separating them. In germline, CDR1 is WSHSY, CDR2 SAAADI. The CDR3: CASSGGHPYEQYF. CDR3 nucleotides: TGCGCCAGCAGTGGGGGACACCCCTACGAGCAGTACTTC.

CDR3 in DNA: TGTGCCAGTAGTATAGGCCTAGCGGGCACCTACAATGAGCAGTTCTTC. Its protein product is CASSIGLAGTYNEQFF. V and J are TRBV19 and TRBJ2-1, with 8 positions matching TRBD2. Germline trimming cut 1 base from V and 2 bases from J; bases unmatched to any gene: 4. The CDR3 length is 16 residues. Germline assignment: CDR1 LNHDA and CDR2 SQIVND (reference sequence).

This clone showed up just once. J is TRBJ1-1 and V is TRBV18, with unresolved D. From germline, CDR1 is KGHSH and CDR2 LQKENI. The CDR3 has 14 residues. The V end was cut by 1 base, the J end by 7 bases, with 13 bases between. The CDR3, as DNA: TGTGCCAGCTCACCACTTGAACAGCATCATGAAGCTTTCTTT. Its protein product is CASSPLEQHHEAFF.

The chain has TRBV5-1 and TRBJ1-5, with D unclear. The CDR3 length is 12 residues. Germline V CDR1 and CDR2: SGHRS, YFSETQ. V lost 2 bases and J 7 bases, leaving 7 bases between the germline ends. CDR3 amino acids: CASSLSGQPQHF. Written as DNA, the CDR3 is TGCGCCAGCAGCTTATCAGGCCAGCCCCAGCATTTT.

The V gene is TRBV19, the J gene TRBJ1-2; TRBD1 matches 9 bases. V lost 6 bases and J lost 5; bases outside the gene matches: 7. The CDR3 runs to 14 residues. Germline-derived CDR1 and CDR2 are LNHDA and SQIVND (reference sequence). The CDR3 reads CASSGRGQGYGYTF. Here the CDR3 DNA reads TGTGCCAGTAGCGGGAGGGGACAGGGATATGGCTACACCTTC.

CDR3 region: CASSSPTRAQYF. The DNA of the CDR3 is TGTGCCAGCAGTTCCCCCACCAGGGCCCAGTACTTC. V is TRBV6-5 and J is TRBJ2-5; tentatively, D is TRBD1 (5 bases). This CDR3 comprises 12 residues. Per the germline V gene, CDR1 is MNHEY and CDR2 is SVGAGI. Trimming pared 4 bases from V and 9 bases from J, leaving 12 bases between.

V gene TRBV7-6 combines with J gene TRBJ2-1, with TRBD2 identical over 8 bases. This CDR3 is 18 amino acids long. The germline V gene encodes CDR1 SGHVS and CDR2 FNYEAQ. V lost 7 bases and J lost 2; bases outside the gene matches: 16. Here the CDR3 reads CASTPLVAGTATYNEQFF. CDR3 nucleotide sequence: TGTGCCAGCACCCCTTTGGTAGCGGGGACCGCAACCTACAATGAGCAGTTCTTC.

The chain uses TRBV6-2 or TRBV6-3 and TRBJ1-1; D gene ambiguous. The V and J ends lost 5 bases and 0 bases respectively, with 10 bases between them. Germline V gives CDR1 MNHEY, CDR2 SVGEGT. This CDR3 spans 14 amino acids. The CDR3 is CASSLGLLNTEAFF. The CDR3 DNA reads as TGTGCCAGCAGTCTCGGACTGCTGAACACTGAAGCTTTCTTT.

The V gene is TRBV5-4, the J gene TRBJ2-2, with 9 nucleotides matching TRBD2. This CDR3 has 16 amino acids. Germline CDR1 reads SGHNT; CDR2 reads YYREEE (reference sequence). The J segment lost 4 bases and the V segment lost 4 bases, leaving 8 bases of the junction unmatched. The CDR3 region has the DNA TGTGCCAGCAGCCCCCCGGCGGGAGGGGGCACCGGGGAGCTGTTTTTT. This translates into CASSPPAGGGTGELFF. The complete variable domain, with remaining parts taken from reference TRBV5-4 and TRBJ2-2, reads ETGVTQSPTHLIKTRGQQVTLRCSSQSGHNTVSWYQQALGQGPQFIFQYYREEENGRGNFPPRFSGLQFPNYSSELNVNALELDDSALYLCASSPPAGGGTGELFFGEGSRLTVL.